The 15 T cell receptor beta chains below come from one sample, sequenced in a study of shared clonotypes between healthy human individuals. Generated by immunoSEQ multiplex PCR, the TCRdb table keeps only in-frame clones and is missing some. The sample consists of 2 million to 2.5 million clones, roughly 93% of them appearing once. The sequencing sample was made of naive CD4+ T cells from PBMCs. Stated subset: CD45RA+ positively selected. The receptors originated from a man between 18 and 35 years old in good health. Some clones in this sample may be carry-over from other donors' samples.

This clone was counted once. CDR3: CASSELAETQYF. The CDR3 DNA reads TGTGCCAGCAGCGAGCTAGCGGAGACGCAGTATTTT. V is TRBV2 and J is TRBJ2-3; 7 bases line up with TRBD2. J gave up 9 bases and V 6 bases, and 6 bases lay outside the gene matches. The germline V gene has CDR1 SNHLY and CDR2 FYNNEI. The CDR3 contains 12 residues. Full variable domain (rest looked up from reference TRBV2 and TRBJ2-3): EPEVTQTPSHQVTQMGQEVILRCVPISNHLYFYWYRQILGQKVEFLVSFYNNEISEKSEIFDDQFSVERPDGSNFTLKIRSTKLEDSAMYFCASSELAETQYFGPGTRLTVL.

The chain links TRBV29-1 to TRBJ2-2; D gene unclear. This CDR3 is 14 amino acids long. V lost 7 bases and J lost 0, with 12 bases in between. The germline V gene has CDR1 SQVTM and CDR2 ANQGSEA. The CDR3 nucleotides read TGCAGCGCCGAGGCGGATTCGAACACCGGGGAGCTGTTTTTT. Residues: CSAEADSNTGELFF.

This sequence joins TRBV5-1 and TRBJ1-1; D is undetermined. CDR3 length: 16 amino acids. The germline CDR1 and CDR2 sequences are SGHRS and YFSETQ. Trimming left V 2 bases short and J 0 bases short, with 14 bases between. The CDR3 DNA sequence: TGCGCCAGCAGCTTTGGATCCGGTAGGATGAACACTGAAGCTTTCTTT. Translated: CASSFGSGRMNTEAFF. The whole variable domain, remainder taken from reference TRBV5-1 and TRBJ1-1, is KAGVTQTPRYLIKTRGQQVTLSCSPISGHRSVSWYQQTPGQGLQFLFEYFSETQRNKGNFPGRFSGRQFSNSRSEMNVSTLELGDSALYLCASSFGSGRMNTEAFFGQGTRLTVV.

This CDR3 reads CASSSRTSGINIQYF. Here the CDR3 DNA reads TGTGCCAGCAGCTCCAGGACTAGCGGCATAAACATTCAGTACTTC. V is TRBV7-9 and J is TRBJ2-4; 10 positions agree with TRBD2. The V and J ends lost 4 bases and 6 bases, in that order; junction bases with no gene match: 6. Germline CDR1 SEHNR, CDR2 FQNEAQ (reference sequence). CDR3 size: 15 residues. Full variable domain (outside the CDR3, taken from reference TRBV7-9 and TRBJ2-4): DTGVSQNPRHKITKRGQNVTFRCDPISEHNRLYWYRQTLGQGPEFLTYFQNEAQLEKSRLLSDRFSAERPKGSFSTLEIQRTEQGDSAMYLCASSSRTSGINIQYFGAGTRLSVL.

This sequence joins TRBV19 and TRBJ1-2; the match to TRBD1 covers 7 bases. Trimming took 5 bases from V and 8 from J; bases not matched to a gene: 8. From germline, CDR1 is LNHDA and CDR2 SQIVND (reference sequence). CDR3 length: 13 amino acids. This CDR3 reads CASSPWDSDGYTF. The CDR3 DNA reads TGTGCCAGTAGTCCCTGGGACAGTGACGGCTACACCTTC.

The CDR3 sequence: CASSLGGARIYGYTF. CDR3 nucleotide sequence: TGTGCCAGCAGCTTAGGAGGGGCTCGTATCTATGGCTACACCTTC. This sequence joins TRBV7-2 and TRBJ1-2; D possibly corresponds to TRBD1 (5 bases). The CDR3 is 15 residues long. Germline lookup yields CDR1 SGHTA and CDR2 FQGNSA. V dropped 1 base and J dropped 4 bases, with 13 bases sitting between them.

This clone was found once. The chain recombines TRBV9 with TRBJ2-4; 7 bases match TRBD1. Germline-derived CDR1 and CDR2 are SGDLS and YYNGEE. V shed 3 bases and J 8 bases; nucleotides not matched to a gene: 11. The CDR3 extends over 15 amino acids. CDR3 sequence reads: CASSARPTGKDIQYF. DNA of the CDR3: TGTGCCAGCAGCGCCCGACCGACAGGGAAGGACATTCAGTACTTC.

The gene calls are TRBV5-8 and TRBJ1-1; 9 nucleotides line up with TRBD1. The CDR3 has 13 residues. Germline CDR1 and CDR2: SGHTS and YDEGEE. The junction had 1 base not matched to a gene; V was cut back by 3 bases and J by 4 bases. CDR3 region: CASSWDRATEAFF. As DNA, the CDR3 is TGTGCCAGCAGCTGGGACAGGGCCACTGAAGCTTTCTTT. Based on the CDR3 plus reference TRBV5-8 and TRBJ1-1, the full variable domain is EAGVTQSPTHLIKTRGQQATLRCSPISGHTSVYWYQQALGLGLQFLLWYDEGEERNRGNFPPRFSGRQFPNYSSELNVNALELEDSALYLCASSWDRATEAFFGQGTRLTVV.

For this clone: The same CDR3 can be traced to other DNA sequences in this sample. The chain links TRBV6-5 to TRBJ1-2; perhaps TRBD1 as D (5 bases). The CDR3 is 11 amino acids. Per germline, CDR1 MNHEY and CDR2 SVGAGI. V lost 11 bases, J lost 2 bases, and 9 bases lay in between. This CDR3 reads CASRGNYGYTF. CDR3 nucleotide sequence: TGTGCCTCTCGGGGGAACTATGGCTACACCTTC.

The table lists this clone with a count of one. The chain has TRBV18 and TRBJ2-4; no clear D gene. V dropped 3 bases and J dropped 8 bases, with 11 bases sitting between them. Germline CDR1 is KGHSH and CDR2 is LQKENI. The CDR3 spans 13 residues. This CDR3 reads CASSPGYSDIQYF. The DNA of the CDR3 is TGTGCCAGCTCACCGGGGTATTCGGACATTCAGTACTTC. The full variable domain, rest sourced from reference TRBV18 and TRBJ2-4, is NAGVMQNPRHLVRRRGQEARLRCSPMKGHSHVYWYRQLPEEGLKFMVYLQKENIIDESGMPKERFSAEFPKEGPSILRIQQVVRGDSAAYFCASSPGYSDIQYFGAGTRLSVL.

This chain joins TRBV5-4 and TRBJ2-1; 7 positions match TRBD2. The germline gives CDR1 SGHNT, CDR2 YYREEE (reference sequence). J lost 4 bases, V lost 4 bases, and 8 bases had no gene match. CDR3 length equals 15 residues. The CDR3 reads CASSRGLAVYNEQFF. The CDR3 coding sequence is TGTGCCAGCAGCCGAGGGCTAGCGGTTTACAATGAGCAGTTCTTC.

This chain's CDR3 is CAISEYQAGGPLTADTQYF. CDR3 in DNA: TGTGCCATCAGTGAGTATCAAGCGGGAGGGCCGCTTACAGCAGATACGCAGTATTTT. V gene TRBV10-3 combines with J gene TRBJ2-3; TRBD2 aligns across 10 bases. This CDR3 region has 19 residues. In germline, CDR1 is ENHRY, CDR2 SYGVKD. After removal of 1 base from V and 4 bases from J, the junction contained 14 bases not matched to a gene.

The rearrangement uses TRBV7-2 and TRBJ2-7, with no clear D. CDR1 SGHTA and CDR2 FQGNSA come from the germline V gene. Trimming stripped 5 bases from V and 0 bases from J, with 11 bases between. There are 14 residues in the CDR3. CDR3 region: CASSQASLSYEQYF. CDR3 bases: TGTGCCAGCAGCCAGGCCTCTCTCTCCTACGAGCAGTACTTC. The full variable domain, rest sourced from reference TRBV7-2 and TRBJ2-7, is GAGVSQSPSNKVTEKGKDVELRCDPISGHTALYWYRQSLGQGLEFLIYFQGNSAPDKSGLPSDRFSAERTGGSVSTLTIQRTQQEDSAVYLCASSQASLSYEQYFGPGTRLTVT.

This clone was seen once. As DNA, the CDR3 is TGCGCCAGCAGCTATGGGGGACAGAGCTCCTACGAGCAGTACTTC. Translation gives CASSYGGQSSYEQYF. This rearrangement joins TRBV5-1 to TRBJ2-7, with TRBD1 matching 7 bases. V gave up 3 bases and J gave up 0 bases; unmatched junction bases: 6. Germline V lookup: CDR1 SGHRS, CDR2 YFSETQ. The CDR3 extends over 15 amino acids.

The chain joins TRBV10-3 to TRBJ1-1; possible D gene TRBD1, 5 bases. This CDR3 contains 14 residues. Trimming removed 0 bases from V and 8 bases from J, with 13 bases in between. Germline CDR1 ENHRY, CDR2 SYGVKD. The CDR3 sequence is CAISESRGPLEAFF. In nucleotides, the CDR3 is TGTGCCATCAGTGAGTCTCGGGGCCCCCTAGAAGCTTTCTTT.